Listed below are T cell receptor beta chains from one sample, sequenced in a study of CD8 T cells in ankylosing spondylitis. TCRdb reprocessed the 5' RACE reads via MiXCR and lists one record per CDR3 protein. The repertoire holds about 500,000 distinct CDR3 sequences, with roughly 5.2% as singletons. Specimen: blood, either unsorted or a sorted T cell fraction (not recorded which). The receptors were sampled from a male donor with ankylosing spondylitis. Both conserved end residues are part of each CDR3. Fields, in order: V gene, D gene, clone size, J gene, CDR3 DNA, CDR3 protein. A D gene is named only where the DNA matches it firmly. Clone size is given for some rows only: seen once, a few or many times, or a class if the clone is expanded.

V gene: TRBV12-3/TRBV12-4; D gene: NA; clone size: many; J gene: TRBJ1-1; CDR3 DNA: TGTGCCAGCAGTTCGGTCTTGAACACTGAAGCTTTCTTT; CDR3 protein: CASSSVLNTEAFF
V gene: TRBV5-1; D gene: NA; clone size: many; J gene: TRBJ2-3; CDR3 DNA: TGCGCCAGCAGCTTGGGACTGCCGCTAGGCACAGATACGCAGTATTTT; CDR3 protein: CASSLGLPLGTDTQYF
V gene: TRBV20-1; D gene: NA; clone size: many; J gene: TRBJ1-1; CDR3 DNA: TGCAGTGCTGATGCCGGGACTGCGAACACTGAAGCTTTCTTT; CDR3 protein: CSADAGTANTEAFF
V gene: TRBV9; D gene: NA; clone size: many; J gene: TRBJ2-6; CDR3 DNA: TGTGCCAGCAGCGTAGGGTCGGGCTCTGGGGCCAACGTCCTGACTTTC; CDR3 protein: CASSVGSGSGANVLTF
V gene: TRBV20-1; D gene: NA; clone size: many; J gene: TRBJ2-7; CDR3 DNA: TGCAGTGCTAGAGATTCAGGGGACTACGAGCAGTACTTC; CDR3 protein: CSARDSGDYEQYF
V gene: TRBV20-1; D gene: NA; clone size: NA; J gene: TRBJ2-3; CDR3 DNA: TGCAGTGCCGTTTCGATTGGATCAGATACGCAGTATTTT; CDR3 protein: CSAVSIGSDTQYF
V gene: TRBV4-3; D gene: NA; clone size: many; J gene: TRBJ1-2; CDR3 DNA: TGCGCCAGCAGCCAAGAATCGGCCACTAACTATGGCTACACCTTC; CDR3 protein: CASSQESATNYGYTF
V gene: TRBV18; D gene: TRBD2; clone size: NA; J gene: TRBJ2-1; CDR3 DNA: TGTGCCAGCTCACGGTTGCGGGGGGCTCACTACAATGAGCAGTTCTTC; CDR3 protein: CASSRLRGAHYNEQFF
V gene: TRBV5-5; D gene: NA; clone size: many; J gene: TRBJ1-1; CDR3 DNA: TGTGCCAGCAGCTTCCGGGTTACAATGAACACTGAAGCTTTCTTT; CDR3 protein: CASSFRVTMNTEAFF
V gene: TRBV7-8; D gene: NA; clone size: NA; J gene: TRBJ1-6; CDR3 DNA: TGTGCCAGCAGCTTAGCTATGAGCAATTCACCCCTCCACTTT; CDR3 protein: CASSLAMSNSPLHF
V gene: TRBV9; D gene: NA; clone size: many; J gene: TRBJ2-3; CDR3 DNA: TGTGCCAGCAGCGTAGCGGAGGGGGCCGCTCGGGATACGCAGTATTTT; CDR3 protein: CASSVAEGAARDTQYF
V gene: TRBV5-5; D gene: TRBD2; clone size: many; J gene: TRBJ2-1; CDR3 DNA: TGTGCCAGCAGCTTGGGACTAGCGGGCCCTTTACACAATGAGCAGTTCTTC; CDR3 protein: CASSLGLAGPLHNEQFF
V gene: TRBV5-1; D gene: TRBD2; clone size: many; J gene: TRBJ2-1; CDR3 DNA: TGCGCCAGCAGCTTGCATCAAAGCGGGAGCAACCCTAATGAGCAGTTCTTC; CDR3 protein: CASSLHQSGSNPNEQFF
V gene: TRBV20-1; D gene: NA; clone size: many; J gene: TRBJ2-1; CDR3 DNA: TGCAGTGCTAGAGCAGGGACCTTGGATGAGCAGTTCTTC; CDR3 protein: CSARAGTLDEQFF
V gene: TRBV6-5; D gene: NA; clone size: many; J gene: TRBJ1-5; CDR3 DNA: TGTGCCAGCAGCGCATCTCCCGATCAGCCCCAGCATTTT; CDR3 protein: CASSASPDQPQHF
V gene: TRBV4-2; D gene: TRBD2; clone size: many; J gene: TRBJ2-2; CDR3 DNA: TGTGCCAGCAGGAGCGGGAGGGATCCCACCGGGGAGCTGTTTTTT; CDR3 protein: CASRSGRDPTGELFF
V gene: TRBV12-3/TRBV12-4; D gene: NA; clone size: few; J gene: TRBJ2-7; CDR3 DNA: TGTGCCAGCAGTCCGCATCCCGATTCGTCCTACGAGCAGTACTTC; CDR3 protein: CASSPHPDSSYEQYF
V gene: TRBV12-5; D gene: NA; clone size: NA; J gene: TRBJ2-1; CDR3 DNA: TGTGCTAGTGGTTTGGCGGGGTTATGGGATGAGCAGTTCTTC; CDR3 protein: CASGLAGLWDEQFF
V gene: TRBV27; D gene: NA; clone size: many; J gene: TRBJ1-2; CDR3 DNA: TGTGCCAGCAGTTTGTGGGGGGGCGACCTCTATGGCTACACCTTC; CDR3 protein: CASSLWGGDLYGYTF
V gene: TRBV10-3; D gene: NA; clone size: many; J gene: TRBJ2-3; CDR3 DNA: TGTGCCATCAGTGGACCCGGGACAGATACGCAGTATTTT; CDR3 protein: CAISGPGTDTQYF